This is a list of T cell receptor beta chains from one sample in a study of T cell responses to AZD1222 COVID-19 vaccine. Sequencing used immunoSEQ multiplex PCR; TCRdb keeps in-frame clones, though not all of them. This table holds about 34,000 clones, around 90% found once. Sequenced material: peripheral blood, taken on day 0 of AZD1222 vaccination. The receptors were gathered from an adult in good health. Each CDR3 is given with its conserved first and last residue. The D gene is left open where the match is weak. Expanded clones are given a class, and other clones once, few, many or no size at all.

size,V,D,J,CDR3,DNA
.,TRBV2,.,TRBJ2-4,CASTDLGALAKNIQYF,TGTGCCAGCACCGACTTGGGGGCTCTAGCCAAAAACATTCAGTACTTC
.,TRBV5-1,TRBD1,TRBJ1-6,CASSLPTGARSSPLHF,TGCGCCAGCAGCCTTCCGACAGGGGCGCGGAGTTCACCCCTCCACTTT
.,TRBV28,.,TRBJ1-5,CASSLGEYSNQPQHF,TGTGCCAGCAGTTTAGGAGAATATAGCAATCAGCCCCAGCATTTT
.,TRBV5-1,.,TRBJ2-2,CASSFLLVDTGELFF,TGCGCCAGCAGCTTTCTGTTAGTGGACACCGGGGAGCTGTTTTTT
.,TRBV11-2,.,TRBJ2-5,CASSRGETQYF,TGTGCCAGCAGCCGGGGGGAGACCCAGTACTTC
.,TRBV5-4,.,TRBJ2-3,CASSHPAGASTDTQYF,TGTGCCAGCAGCCACCCCGCAGGGGCTAGCACAGATACGCAGTATTTT
.,TRBV5-1,TRBD1,TRBJ1-6,CASTRDSWANSPLHF,TGCGCCAGCACCAGGGACAGTTGGGCTAATTCACCCCTCCACTTT
.,TRBV20-1,TRBD1,TRBJ2-7,CSASVGGFWDEQYF,TGCAGTGCTAGTGTAGGGGGCTTCTGGGACGAGCAGTACTTC
.,TRBV6-2/TRBV6-3,.,TRBJ1-2,CASTPEETVYGYTF,TGTGCCAGCACCCCGGAGGAGACGGTCTATGGCTACACCTTC
.,TRBV6-5,TRBD2,TRBJ2-1,CASSRSGGYNEQFF,TGTGCCAGCAGCCGTAGCGGGGGGTACAATGAGCAGTTCTTC
.,TRBV6-5,.,TRBJ2-1,CASTHSASYNEQFF,TGTGCCAGCACCCACTCGGCCTCCTACAATGAGCAGTTCTTC
.,TRBV5-4,TRBD1,TRBJ1-6,CASSSRQGGFSPLHF,TGTGCCAGCAGCTCTAGACAGGGTGGTTTCTCACCCCTCCACTTT
few,TRBV5-6,TRBD1,TRBJ2-5,CASSWAGQGYQETQYF,TGTGCCAGCAGCTGGGCGGGACAGGGTTACCAAGAGACCCAGTACTTC
.,TRBV6-2/TRBV6-3,.,TRBJ1-4,CASSSGDRGPKLFF,TGTGCCAGCAGCTCCGGAGACCGGGGACCTAAACTGTTTTTT
.,TRBV7-9,TRBD1,TRBJ2-6,CASSSGQGWSGANVLTF,TGTGCCAGCAGCTCGGGACAGGGTTGGTCTGGGGCCAACGTCCTGACTTTC
.,TRBV19,.,TRBJ1-2,CASSIDLGHSSYGYTF,TGTGCCAGTAGTATAGACCTCGGACACAGTTCCTATGGCTACACCTTC
.,TRBV28,.,TRBJ2-3,CASSPGHTDTQYF,TGTGCCAGTTCACCGGGTCACACAGATACGCAGTATTTT
.,TRBV28,.,TRBJ1-1,CASTVWGRLAFF,TGTGCCAGCACCGTCTGGGGCAGATTAGCTTTCTTT
.,TRBV2,TRBD2,TRBJ2-1,CASSEFGLAGGNNEQFF,TGTGCCAGCAGTGAGTTTGGGCTAGCGGGGGGGAACAATGAGCAGTTCTTC
.,TRBV7-8,.,TRBJ1-1,CASSLVKGVNNMNTEAFF,TGTGCCAGCAGCTTAGTTAAAGGGGTGAACAACATGAACACTGAAGCTTTCTTT
.,TRBV6-5,.,TRBJ1-5,CASSYTGSNQPQHF,TGTGCCAGCAGTTATACAGGGAGCAATCAGCCCCAGCATTTT
.,TRBV6-4,TRBD2,TRBJ2-7,CASSETSGSYEQYF,TGTGCCAGCAGTGAGACTAGCGGGAGTTACGAGCAGTACTTC
.,TRBV10-3,.,TRBJ1-2,CAISEANYGYTF,TGTGCCATCAGTGAAGCTAACTATGGCTACACCTTC
.,TRBV5-4,.,TRBJ1-1,CASSLDGRSITEAFF,TGTGCCAGCAGCTTGGACGGCCGGAGCATTACTGAAGCTTTCTTT
.,TRBV9,.,TRBJ2-7,CASSVAPGGTSLAYEQYF,TGTGCCAGCAGCGTAGCTCCAGGAGGCACCTCCCTCGCCTACGAGCAGTACTTC
.,TRBV10-3,.,TRBJ2-7,CAISEMTSYEQYF,TGTGCCATCAGTGAGATGACCAGCTACGAGCAGTACTTC
.,TRBV16,.,TRBJ2-7,CASSQRDSTYEQYF,TGTGCCAGCAGCCAACGCGACAGCACCTACGAGCAGTACTTC
.,TRBV19,.,TRBJ2-7,CASSPTGTYEQYF,TGTGCCAGTAGCCCGACAGGTACCTACGAGCAGTACTTC
.,TRBV2,.,TRBJ1-2,CASRWDTNYGYTF,TGTGCCAGCAGGTGGGACACCAACTATGGCTACACCTTC
.,TRBV4-1,TRBD2,TRBJ2-1,CASSPLSRGGIDEQFF,TGCGCCAGCAGCCCCCTTTCGCGGGGGGGCATCGATGAGCAGTTCTTC
.,TRBV13,.,TRBJ2-4,CASSLGVAKNIQYF,TGTGCCAGCAGCTTAGGGGTAGCCAAAAACATTCAGTACTTC
once,TRBV2,.,TRBJ2-7,CASTEEIAVLSYEQYF,TGTGCCAGCACCGAGGAAATAGCGGTGCTCTCCTACGAGCAGTACTTC
.,TRBV7-9,.,TRBJ1-2,CASSFRELNYGYTF,TGTGCCAGCAGCTTTAGGGAGCTGAACTATGGCTACACCTTC
.,TRBV28,.,TRBJ1-5,CASRDTGNQPQHF,TGTGCCAGCAGAGACACAGGCAATCAGCCCCAGCATTTT
.,TRBV4-3,TRBD1,TRBJ2-1,CASSRGQGAGDEQFF,TGCGCCAGCAGCCGGGGACAGGGGGCAGGCGATGAGCAGTTCTTC
.,TRBV5-1,.,TRBJ2-7,CASSLVLAGTYEQYF,TGCGCCAGCAGCTTGGTCCTAGCTGGGACCTACGAGCAGTACTTC
.,TRBV29-1,.,TRBJ1-1,CSFQTGARKAFF,TGCAGCTTCCAGACAGGAGCAAGAAAAGCTTTCTTT
.,TRBV6-4,TRBD2,TRBJ2-1,CASSEFSGGADEQFF,TGTGCCAGCAGTGAATTTTCCGGGGGGGCCGATGAGCAGTTCTTC
.,TRBV5-1,.,TRBJ2-3,CASSLVPEPTDTQYF,TGCGCCAGCAGCTTGGTGCCAGAGCCCACAGATACGCAGTATTTT